The present T cell receptor (beta chain) was sequenced within a study of blood T cell repertoires in COVID-19 (dated by TCRdb to about 2020). Regarding the complete study: Collaborator samples came from the United States, Italy and Spain and covered acute and convalescent phases of COVID-19. The prospective study material was composed of cDNA or gDNA derived from T cells, B-cell-depleted T cells, or PBMCs. Deeply sampled blood TCRbeta repertoires from subjects exposed to, actively infected with, or recovered from COVID-19 were included in the dataset. The repertoires were made available in a free public database intended to serve as a resource for research on the immune response to SARS-CoV-2. Samples came from the ongoing ImmuneRACE study (first 160 participants) plus 1,254 subjects from 6 global collaborators. Sample metadata almost always included a de-identified subject ID, COVID-19 status, age in years and sex. Where available, HLA class I and class II types were taken from metadata supplied by the sample provider and were not determined by assay-based typing.

After removal of 5 bases from V and 7 bases from J, the junction retains 8 bases not matched to a gene. CDR1 and CDR2 are read off the germline V gene as SGHNT and YENEEA. The CDR3 spans 14 residues, from the cysteine through the phenylalanine. CDR3 DNA only is kept here, 42 bases in frame from base 1. TCRbeta CDR3 regions were amplified from genomic DNA by means of the immunoSEQ Assay, a bias-controlled multiplex PCR. Processing in the source paper ran as follows. Within the assay, amplification of reference gene primers was used to estimate how many nucleated cells each sample contained. Sequence reads were collapsed and filtered to measure the absolute abundance of every unique TCRbeta CDR3 rearrangement. For each sample, productive Simpson clonality was calculated as the square root of Simpson's diversity index across productive rearrangements. Not all clones reach the TCRdb copy of this immuneACCESS table, which keeps in-frame sequences only. Checked studies attribute under half of the gap to unresolved V genes and leave the rest unexplained. Clone size and V and J calls were adopted from that table, with D and trimming inferred from the DNA. The sample table shows about 140,000 clones, and roughly 88% are seen once. The top ten clones comprise approximately 5.1% of the sample.

With respect to this clone: Its antigen remains undetermined. Base-call qualities are not available, and no considerably larger clone is one nucleotide away.

General study outcomes and caveats: Clinical and demographic metadata were provided uncurated, with the amount varying by source and participant.

Enrolling through a virtual design, the prospective study's participants ranged in age from roughly 18 to 95 years and lived across 24 United States geographic areas. In the prospective study, cohorts were assigned on the basis of participant-reported clinical history obtained from a screening survey and a study questionnaire. Exposed participants had been in contact with someone with a PCR-confirmed or clinician-diagnosed COVID-19 case within 2 weeks of study entry. In the prospective study, mobile phlebotomists collected whole blood, serum and a nasopharyngeal or oropharyngeal swab from each participant. Over a roughly two-month period, participants in the prospective study had the option of providing additional blood draws and questionnaires. Before DNA extraction, prospective study blood samples were shipped either frozen or at room temperature.

Sequencing was performed on PBMCs or T cells enriched from blood (not recorded which). Rearrangement joined TRBV11-3 to TRBJ2-3; 8 junctional bases match TRBD2. This TCR was recovered from a man aged 70-80 years who had been exposed to COVID-19. The sequence in DNA is TGTGCCAGCAGCCACGGGACTAGGACTAATACGCAGTATTTT. Its amino acids are CASSHGTRTNTQYF.